In its sample, the clone carrying this T cell receptor beta chain was seen many times. As yet, its antigen is unknown. The authors ran a second PCR of roughly 6 to 12 cycles using a sample-barcoded 5' primer and a J-beta primer mix. Using its own MiXCR run on the 5' RACE reads, TCRdb lists one record per CDR3 protein. The table has some 930,000 distinct CDR3 sequences, almost 30% seen once. This entry is derived from a study of blood T cells in healthy people across ages. J gave up 4 bases and V 5 bases, and 9 bases lay outside the gene matches. This CDR3 comprises 16 residues. Germline CDR1 and CDR2: MNHEY and SVGEGT. Study outcomes and limitations: Calculation of diversity from one million T cells yielded estimates considered to be underestimates. It was the long-lived donors that had more naive CD4+ cells and higher diversity than aged donors.

The sample was also linked to a second study, of T cells of mothers and their children. That paper adds: Comparable shaping of TCR recombination output by thymic selection was observed in related and unrelated pairs.

The TCR comes from a woman aged 35 to 49 in good health. The V and J genes are TRBV6-2 or TRBV6-3 and TRBJ1-5, with 9 bases fitting TRBD1. The sequenced sample consisted of blood. CDR3 protein: CASSRQDRGLNQPQHF. CDR3 DNA: TGTGCCAGCAGTCGCCAGGACAGGGGCCTTAATCAGCCCCAGCATTTT.